This T cell receptor beta chain was profiled in a study of Graves' ophthalmopathy and Graves' hyperthyroidism. Study-level findings and limits: In blood, most expanded thyroid clonotypes above 0.001 frequency were also detected. Separation of ophthalmopathy from stable hyperthyroidism was achieved by a 13-signature model, at about 89% sensitivity and approximately 84% specificity. Sensitivity reached roughly 70% and specificity approximately 72% when the model predicted ophthalmopathy progression.

The count of this clonotype is one. Its antigen is unidentified. A volume of approximately 10 ml of fresh peripheral blood supplied the PBMCs. Germline V lookup: CDR1 SEHNR, CDR2 FQNEAQ (reference sequence). Trimming took 6 bases from V and 7 from J; bases not matched to a gene: 12. The CDR3 contains 14 residues. Amplification targeted the TCR beta CDR3 regions, with RNA transcripts as the source material. HTBI-primed RT-PCR formed the first round, and a multiplex PCR formed the second. TCRdb used MiXCR to reprocess the multiplex PCR reads, holding one entry per CDR3 protein. The data show about 240,000 distinct CDR3 sequences, about 46% seen once.

Sequenced: peripheral blood. The J gene is TRBJ2-7, the V gene TRBV7-9, with 7 bases lining up with TRBD1. The origin of this receptor is an adult man with Graves' ophthalmopathy. CDR3: CASSLDRVIGEQYF. In nucleotides, the CDR3 is TGTGCCAGCAGTCTTGACAGGGTTATTGGGGAGCAGTACTTC.